This TCR beta chain appears in the sequencing data of a study of blood T cell repertoires in COVID-19 (dated by TCRdb to about 2020). Study-level background: Samples from collaborators originated in the United States, Italy and Spain and spanned both the acute and convalescent phases of COVID-19. Subjects who had been exposed to COVID-19, were actively infected with it, or had recovered from it provided the deeply sampled blood TCRbeta repertoires that made up the dataset. HLA class I and class II types, where available, came from metadata supplied by the sample provider rather than from assay-based typing. The samples were drawn from two sources: the first 160 participants of the ongoing ImmuneRACE study, and 1,200 or so subjects contributed by 6 global collaborators. Nearly every sample came with metadata listing a de-identified subject ID, COVID-19 status, age in years and sex. The material from the prospective study consisted of cDNA or gDNA derived from T cells, B-cell-depleted T cells, or PBMCs. The repertoires were released in a freely available public database intended as a resource for research on the immune response to SARS-CoV-2.

Participants in the prospective study were aged 18 to 89 years, lived in under 30 United States geographic areas, and enrolled through a virtual design. In the prospective study, participants were assigned to cohorts based on the clinical history participants reported in a screening survey and a study questionnaire. Exposed participants had been in contact, within 2 weeks of entering the study, with a person who had a PCR-confirmed or clinician-diagnosed case of COVID-19. Mobile phlebotomists in the prospective study collected whole blood, serum and a nasopharyngeal or oropharyngeal swab from every participant. Participants in the prospective study had the option to provide additional blood draws and questionnaires over a roughly two-month period. Before DNA extraction, prospective study blood samples were shipped either frozen or at room temperature. A remark on this clone: The clone's antigen remains unknown. Per-base quality was not reported, and no clone a single base away is much larger than it.

TCRbeta CDR3 regions were amplified from genomic DNA using the immunoSEQ Assay, a bias-controlled multiplex PCR. The authors' analysis ran thus. The number of nucleated cells in each sample was estimated by amplification of reference gene primers within the assay. To quantify the absolute abundance of each unique TCRbeta CDR3 rearrangement, sequence reads were collapsed and filtered. For each sample, productive Simpson clonality was calculated as the square root of Simpson's diversity index across productive rearrangements. This immuneACCESS table, as held by TCRdb, lists in-frame sequences with V and J called but not all clones. Of the missing ones, under half trace to an unresolved V gene in checked studies; the others have no known cause. The DNA gave D and trimming, while V, J and clone size come from that table. The sample profile shows about 160,000 clones; about 85% of them were found once. Approximately 4% of the sample comes from the top ten.

Summary of the overall study and its limitations: Clinical and demographic metadata were provided uncurated, with the amount varying by source and participant.

Sequences were obtained from PBMCs or T cells enriched from blood (not recorded which). The TCR sequence derives from a middle-aged woman who had been exposed to COVID-19.

The CDR3 corresponds to CASSSGQGNEKLFF. The DNA sequence follows: TGCGCCAGCAGTTCCGGACAGGGGAATGAAAAACTGTTTTTT. Recombination joined TRBV10-1 with TRBJ1-4, and TRBD1 matches 9 of the central bases. Including the terminal cysteine and phenylalanine, the CDR3 comprises 14 residues. The retained sequence is limited to the CDR3, 42 bases, with the frame set at the first base. CDR1 and CDR2 (WNHNN, SYGVQD) derive from the germline V gene (reference sequence). Germline trimming amounts to 5 bases on V and 5 bases on J, with 3 as the count of junction bases outside the gene matches.